These T cell receptor beta chains were read from a single sample in a study of T-cell memory formation after mild COVID-19. TCRdb used MiXCR to reprocess the 5' RACE reads, holding one entry per CDR3 protein. Among roughly 250,000 distinct CDR3 sequences listed, less than 20% were seen once. The sample consisted of PBMCs or a T cell subset sorted from them (not recorded which). The receptor source for this set is a man younger than 35 who had mild COVID-19 (a few samples of this study predate the infection). Cell type and time point are not known. Each CDR3 is given with its conserved first and last residue. Each record gives: J gene, D gene, clone size, V gene, CDR3 length, CDR3 protein, CDR3 DNA. A D gene is named only where the DNA matches it firmly. Expanded clones get a size class; other rows say once, few or many, or leave the size out.

>TRBJ1-2|NA|few|TRBV18|13
CASSRLSGYGYTF
TGTGCCAGCTCAAGGCTCTCGGGCTATGGCTACACCTTC
>TRBJ1-2|TRBD1|NA|TRBV29-1|13
CSVEDRGQVGYTF
TGCAGCGTTGAAGATCGGGGACAGGTCGGCTACACCTTC
>TRBJ2-2|TRBD2|many|TRBV7-8|15
CASSLPSGGTGELFF
TGTGCCAGCAGCTTACCTAGCGGGGGTACCGGGGAGCTGTTTTTT
>TRBJ1-2|NA|once|TRBV29-1|14
CSVDQKTQRYGYTF
TGCAGCGTTGATCAGAAAACGCAACGCTATGGCTACACCTTC
>TRBJ2-1|TRBD2|few|TRBV2|14
CASSETSPYNEQFF
TGTGCCAGCAGTGAGACTAGCCCCTACAATGAGCAGTTCTTC
>TRBJ2-1|TRBD2|few|TRBV6-1|15
CASSERAGGRTEQFF
TGTGCCAGCAGTGAAAGAGCGGGGGGCCGTACCGAGCAGTTCTTC
>TRBJ2-1|NA|NA|TRBV20-1|12
CSASPPGDEQFF
TGCAGTGCTAGCCCCCCGGGGGATGAGCAGTTCTTC
>TRBJ2-2|TRBD1|few|TRBV6-5|14
CASSGTGATGELFF
TGTGCCAGCAGTGGGACAGGGGCAACCGGGGAGCTGTTTTTT
>TRBJ1-1|TRBD1|few|TRBV3-1|13
CASSLTRGPEAFF
TGTGCCAGCAGCCTTACCAGGGGGCCTGAAGCTTTCTTT
>TRBJ2-7|TRBD1|NA|TRBV11-2|14
CASRYSTGAGEQYF
TGTGCCAGCAGATACTCAACAGGGGCCGGCGAGCAGTACTTC
>TRBJ1-1|NA|few|TRBV5-5|17
CASSLREGRPLPGEAFF
TGTGCCAGCAGCTTAAGGGAGGGCCGGCCTCTTCCGGGCGAAGCTTTCTTT
>TRBJ1-5|NA|NA|TRBV7-6|10
CASSFSPQHF
TGTGCCAGCAGCTTCTCGCCCCAGCATTTT
>TRBJ2-3|TRBD2|few|TRBV15|19
CATSRGGGGGTASTDTQYF
TGTGCCACCAGCAGAGGCGGGGGGGGAGGGACTGCTAGCACAGATACGCAGTATTTT
>TRBJ1-5|NA|NA|TRBV3-1|15
CASSPSAGGKQPQHF
TGTGCCAGCTCGCCTTCCGCGGGGGGCAAACAGCCCCAGCATTTT
>TRBJ2-1|TRBD1|few|TRBV5-1|18
CASSLAGTGGPSYNEQFF
TGCGCCAGCAGCTTGGCCGGTACAGGGGGACCCTCCTACAATGAGCAGTTCTTC
>TRBJ2-2|NA|few|TRBV7-2|15
CASRRQDAGTGELFF
TGTGCCAGCAGACGACAGGACGCGGGCACCGGGGAGCTGTTTTTT
>TRBJ2-3|TRBD1|few|TRBV7-2|17
CASSLGTGRGVTDTQYF
TGTGCCAGCAGCTTAGGGACAGGGCGCGGCGTGACAGATACGCAGTATTTT
>TRBJ1-2|NA|few|TRBV28|13
CASRTGPSYGYTF
TGTGCCAGCAGGACAGGTCCCTCCTATGGCTACACCTTC
>TRBJ1-2|NA|many|TRBV7-2|12
CASSRAGGGYTF
TGTGCCAGCAGCAGGGCCGGCGGTGGCTACACCTTC
>TRBJ2-1|TRBD1|NA|TRBV5-1|16
CASSRDRLSSYNEQFF
TGCGCCAGCAGCCGGGACAGGCTTAGCTCCTACAATGAGCAGTTCTTC
>TRBJ2-2|NA|few|TRBV5-1|16
CASSFTGSANTGELFF
TGCGCCAGCAGCTTTACAGGGTCAGCGAACACCGGGGAGCTGTTTTTT
>TRBJ1-1|NA|NA|TRBV6-2/TRBV6-3|11
CASRLGREAFF
TGTGCCAGCAGGCTCGGGAGGGAAGCTTTCTTT
>TRBJ1-2|NA|NA|TRBV6-2/TRBV6-3|14
CASSRWSANYGYTF
TGTGCCAGCAGTCGGTGGAGCGCTAACTATGGCTACACCTTC
>TRBJ2-5|NA|few|TRBV7-3|16
CASSLSRAGRGETQYF
TGTGCCAGCAGCTTAAGTCGGGCAGGCCGTGGAGAGACCCAGTACTTC
>TRBJ1-1|TRBD1|few|TRBV12-3/TRBV12-4|13
CASDDRANTEAFF
TGTGCCAGCGACGACAGGGCGAACACTGAAGCTTTCTTT
>TRBJ1-2|NA|few|TRBV28|11
CASSLTSVTHF
TGTGCCAGCAGTTTAACCAGCGTCACCCACTTC
>TRBJ1-4|NA|NA|TRBV4-3|13
CASSRQGLEKLFF
TGCGCCAGCAGCCGCCAGGGGTTAGAAAAACTGTTTTTT
>TRBJ2-2|TRBD1|NA|TRBV9|17
CASSVVYGTGNTGELFF
TGTGCCAGCAGCGTGGTTTACGGGACAGGGAACACCGGGGAGCTGTTTTTT
>TRBJ1-1|NA|many|TRBV12-5|15
CASGLARGEDTEAFF
TGTGCTAGTGGTTTGGCCCGGGGGGAAGACACTGAAGCTTTCTTT
>TRBJ1-4|NA|NA|TRBV5-1|14
CASSLAGLGEKLFF
TGCGCCAGCAGCTTGGCGGGGTTAGGGGAAAAACTGTTTTTT
>TRBJ2-3|TRBD1|few|TRBV24-1|16
CATSDPGQGSTDTQYF
TGTGCCACCAGTGATCCGGGACAGGGAAGCACAGATACGCAGTATTTT
>TRBJ2-1|NA|many|TRBV28|12
CASSQGTARPFF
TGTGCCAGCAGTCAGGGGACTGCCCGACCGTTCTTC
>TRBJ1-2|NA|few|TRBV7-2|14
CASSPLEGSYGYTF
TGTGCCAGCAGCCCCCTTGAGGGTAGCTATGGCTACACCTTC
>TRBJ2-5|NA|NA|TRBV20-1|14
CSARDVPVLETQYF
TGCAGTGCTAGAGATGTACCAGTCCTCGAGACCCAGTACTTC
>TRBJ2-1|TRBD1|many|TRBV5-1|14
CASSPGGGYNEQFF
TGCGCCAGCAGTCCAGGGGGCGGCTACAATGAGCAGTTCTTC
>TRBJ1-3|NA|few|TRBV18|13
CASSREVWNTIYF
TGTGCCAGCTCACGAGAGGTGTGGAACACCATATATTTT
>TRBJ2-5|NA|NA|TRBV7-2|15
CASSFQQGNSETQYF
TGTGCCAGCAGCTTTCAGCAGGGCAATTCGGAGACCCAGTACTTC
>TRBJ2-1|NA|few|TRBV3-1|12
CASSHVSREQFF
TGTGCCAGCAGCCACGTATCGCGGGAGCAGTTCTTC
>TRBJ2-3|NA|NA|TRBV6-5|14
CASSYFGNTDTQYF
TGTGCCAGCAGTTACTTCGGTAACACAGATACGCAGTATTTT
>TRBJ2-2|NA|many|TRBV11-2|13
CASSWTDAGELFF
TGTGCCAGCAGCTGGACAGACGCCGGGGAGCTGTTTTTT
>TRBJ2-5|NA|NA|TRBV5-5|14
CASSFVPDQETQYF
TGTGCCAGCAGCTTTGTCCCAGATCAAGAGACCCAGTACTTC
>TRBJ1-1|NA|NA|TRBV7-2|14
CASSSAGMNTEAFF
TGTGCCAGCAGCTCGGCGGGGATGAACACTGAAGCTTTCTTT
>TRBJ2-5|NA|many|TRBV29-1|12
CSVEGLRETQYF
TGCAGCGTTGAAGGCCTGAGAGAGACCCAGTACTTC
>TRBJ2-3|NA|few|TRBV4-2|16
CASSPEPSSSTDTQYF
TGTGCCAGCAGCCCCGAACCCAGTTCTAGCACAGATACGCAGTATTTT
>TRBJ2-3|TRBD2|many|TRBV7-9|16
CASSLRRGGRADTQYF
TGTGCCAGCAGCTTAAGACGGGGGGGCCGGGCAGATACGCAGTATTTT
>TRBJ2-7|TRBD2|NA|TRBV7-9|16
CASSLGLAGNSYEQYF
TGTGCCAGCAGCCTAGGACTAGCGGGGAACTCCTACGAGCAGTACTTC